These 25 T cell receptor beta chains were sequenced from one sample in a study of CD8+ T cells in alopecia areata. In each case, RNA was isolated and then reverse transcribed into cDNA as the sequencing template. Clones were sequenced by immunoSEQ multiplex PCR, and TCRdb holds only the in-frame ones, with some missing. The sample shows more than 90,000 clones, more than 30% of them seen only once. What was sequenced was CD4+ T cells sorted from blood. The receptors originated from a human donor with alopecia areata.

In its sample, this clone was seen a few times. As DNA, the CDR3 is TGTGCCTGGAGTCGGGACGTTGGGAATCAGCCCCAGCATTTT. It encodes CAWSRDVGNQPQHF. This rearrangement joins TRBV30 to TRBJ1-5, with D possibly matching TRBD1 (5 bases). The CDR3 extends over 14 amino acids. The ends were cut back, 2 bases at V and 4 bases at J, with 12 bases in the middle. Germline loops: CDR1 GTSNPN, CDR2 SVGIG (reference sequence).

CDR3: CSVLRESEQYF. CDR3 DNA: TGCAGCGTCCTTAGGGAAAGCGAGCAGTACTTC. The rearrangement uses TRBV29-1 and TRBJ2-7; D gene uncertain. CDR1 and CDR2 from the germline V gene are SQVTM and ANQGSEA. CDR3 size: 11 residues. Trimming removed 6 bases from V and 6 bases from J, with 12 bases in between.

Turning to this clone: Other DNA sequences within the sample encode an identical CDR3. The CDR3 coding sequence is TGCAGCGTTTCTAGTTACAATGAGCAGTTCTTC. The encoded protein is CSVSSYNEQFF. J is TRBJ2-1 and V is TRBV29-1; no firm D call. CDR3 size: 11 residues. Trimming removed 5 bases from V and 4 bases from J, with 6 bases in between. Germline V gives CDR1 SQVTM, CDR2 ANQGSEA.

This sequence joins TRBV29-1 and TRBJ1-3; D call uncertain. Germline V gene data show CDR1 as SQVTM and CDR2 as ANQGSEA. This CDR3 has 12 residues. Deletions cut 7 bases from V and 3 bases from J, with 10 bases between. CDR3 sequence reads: CSAAGFGNTIYF. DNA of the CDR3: TGCAGCGCCGCCGGATTTGGAAACACCATATATTTT.

The CDR3 DNA reads as TGTGCCAGCAGCCCAGAGGGCGGCTACGAGCAGTACTTC. Its translation is CASSPEGGYEQYF. The chain combines TRBV13 with TRBJ2-7; a weak D match, TRBD2 (5 bases). V was shortened by 5 bases and J by 3 bases, with 11 bases between the two germline ends. Germline lookup yields CDR1 PRHDT and CDR2 FYEKMQ (reference sequence). This CDR3 contains 13 residues.

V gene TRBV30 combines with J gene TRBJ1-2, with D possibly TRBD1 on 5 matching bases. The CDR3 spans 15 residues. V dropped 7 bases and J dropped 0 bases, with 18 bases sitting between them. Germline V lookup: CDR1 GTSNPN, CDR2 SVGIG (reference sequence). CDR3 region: CAFRQPRGSNYGYTF. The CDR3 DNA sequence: TGTGCCTTCCGACAGCCGAGGGGCTCTAACTATGGCTACACCTTC.

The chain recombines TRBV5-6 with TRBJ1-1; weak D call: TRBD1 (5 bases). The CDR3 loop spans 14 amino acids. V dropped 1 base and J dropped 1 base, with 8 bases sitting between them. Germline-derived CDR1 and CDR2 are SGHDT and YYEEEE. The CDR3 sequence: CASSLRTTNTEAFF. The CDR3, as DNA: TGTGCCAGCAGCTTGAGGACAACGAACACTGAAGCTTTCTTT.

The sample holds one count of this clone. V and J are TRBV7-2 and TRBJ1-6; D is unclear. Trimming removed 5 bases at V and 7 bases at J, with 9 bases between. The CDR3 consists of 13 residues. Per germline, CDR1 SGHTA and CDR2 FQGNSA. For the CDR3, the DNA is TGTGCCAGCAGCCCAAGGCGGAATTCACCCCTCCACTTT. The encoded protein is CASSPRRNSPLHF.

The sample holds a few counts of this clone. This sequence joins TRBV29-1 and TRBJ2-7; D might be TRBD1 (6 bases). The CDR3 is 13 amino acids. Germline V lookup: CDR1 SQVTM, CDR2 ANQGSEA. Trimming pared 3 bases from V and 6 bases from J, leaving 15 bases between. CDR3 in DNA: TGCAGCGTTGATGTGGGTCGAGGGGGCGAGCAGTACTTC. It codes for CSVDVGRGGEQYF.

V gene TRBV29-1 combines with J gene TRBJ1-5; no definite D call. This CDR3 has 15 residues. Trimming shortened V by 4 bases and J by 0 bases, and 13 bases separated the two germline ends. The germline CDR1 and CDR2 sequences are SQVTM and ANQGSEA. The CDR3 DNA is TGCAGCGTTGTTGAAACAGACTATAGCAATCAGCCCCAGCATTTT. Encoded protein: CSVVETDYSNQPQHF.

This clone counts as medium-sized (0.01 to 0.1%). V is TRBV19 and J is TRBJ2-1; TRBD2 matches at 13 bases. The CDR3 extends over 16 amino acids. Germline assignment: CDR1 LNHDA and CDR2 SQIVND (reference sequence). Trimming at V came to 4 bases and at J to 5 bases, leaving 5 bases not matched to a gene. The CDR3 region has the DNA TGTGCCAGTAGTACCCCGGGACTAGCGGGGAACAATGAGCAGTTCTTC. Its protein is CASSTPGLAGNNEQFF. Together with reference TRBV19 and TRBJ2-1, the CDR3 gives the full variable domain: DGGITQSPKYLFRKEGQNVTLSCEQNLNHDAMYWYRQDPGQGLRLIYYSQIVNDFQKGDIAEGYSVSREKKESFPLTVTSAQKNPTAFYLCASSTPGLAGNNEQFFGPGTRLTVL.

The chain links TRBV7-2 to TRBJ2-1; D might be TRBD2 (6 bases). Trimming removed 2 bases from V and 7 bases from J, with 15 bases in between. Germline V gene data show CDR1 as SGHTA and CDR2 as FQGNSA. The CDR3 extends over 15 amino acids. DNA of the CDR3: TGTGCCAGCAGCTTAATGTTGGCGGAGGGGAATGAGCAGTTCTTC. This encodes CASSLMLAEGNEQFF. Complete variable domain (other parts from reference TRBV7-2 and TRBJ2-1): GAGVSQSPSNKVTEKGKDVELRCDPISGHTALYWYRQSLGQGLEFLIYFQGNSAPDKSGLPSDRFSAERTGGSVSTLTIQRTQQEDSAVYLCASSLMLAEGNEQFFGPGTRLTVL.

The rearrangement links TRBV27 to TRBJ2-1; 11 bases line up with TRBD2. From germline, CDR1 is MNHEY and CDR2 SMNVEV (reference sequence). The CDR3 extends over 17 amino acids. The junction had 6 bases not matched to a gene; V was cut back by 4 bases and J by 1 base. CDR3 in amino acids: CASSSRLAGTSYNEQFF. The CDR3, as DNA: TGTGCCAGCAGTTCCAGACTAGCGGGAACTTCCTACAATGAGCAGTTCTTC.

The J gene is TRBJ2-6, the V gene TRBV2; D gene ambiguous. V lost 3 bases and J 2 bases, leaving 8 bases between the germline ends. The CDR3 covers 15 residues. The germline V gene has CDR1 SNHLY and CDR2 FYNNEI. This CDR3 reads CASSEEQTGANVLTF. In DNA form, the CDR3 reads TGTGCCAGCAGTGAGGAGCAGACTGGGGCCAACGTCCTGACTTTC.

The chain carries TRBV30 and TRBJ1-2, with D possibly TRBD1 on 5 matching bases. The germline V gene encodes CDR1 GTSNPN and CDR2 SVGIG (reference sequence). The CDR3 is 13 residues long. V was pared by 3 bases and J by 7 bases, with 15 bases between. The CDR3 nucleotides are TGTGCCTGGAGGCCCCAGGGATTAGGTGGCTACACCTTC. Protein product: CAWRPQGLGGYTF. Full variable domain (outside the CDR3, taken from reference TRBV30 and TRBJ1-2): SQTIHQWPATLVQPVGSPLSLECTVEGTSNPNLYWYRQAAGRGLQLLFYSVGIGQISSEVPQNLSASRPQDRQFILSSKKLLLSDSGFYLCAWRPQGLGGYTFGSGTRLTVV.

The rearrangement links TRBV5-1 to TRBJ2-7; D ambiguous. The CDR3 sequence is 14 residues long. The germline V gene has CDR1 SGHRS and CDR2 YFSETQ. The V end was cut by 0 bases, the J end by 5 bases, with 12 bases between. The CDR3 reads CASSLGQEVNEQYF. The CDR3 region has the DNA TGCGCCAGCAGCTTGGGGCAGGAAGTCAACGAGCAGTACTTC.

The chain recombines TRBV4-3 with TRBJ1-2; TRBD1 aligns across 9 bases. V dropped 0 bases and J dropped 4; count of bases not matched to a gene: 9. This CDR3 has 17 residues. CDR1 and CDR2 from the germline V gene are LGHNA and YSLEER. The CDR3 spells CASSQDRTGALSYGYTF. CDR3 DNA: TGCGCCAGCAGCCAAGATAGGACAGGGGCGCTATCCTATGGCTACACCTTC.

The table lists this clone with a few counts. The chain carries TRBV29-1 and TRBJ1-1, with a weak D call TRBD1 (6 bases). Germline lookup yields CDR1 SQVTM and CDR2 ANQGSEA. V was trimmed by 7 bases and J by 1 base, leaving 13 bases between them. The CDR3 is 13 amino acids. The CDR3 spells CSAGGTGNTEAFF. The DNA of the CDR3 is TGCAGCGCCGGGGGCACAGGGAACACTGAAGCTTTCTTT.

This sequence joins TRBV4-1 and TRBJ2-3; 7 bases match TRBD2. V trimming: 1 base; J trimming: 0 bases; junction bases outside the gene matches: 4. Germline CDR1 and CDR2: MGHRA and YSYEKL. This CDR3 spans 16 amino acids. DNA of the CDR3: TGCGCCAGCAGCCAAGTCGGCGGGAGTAGCACAGATACGCAGTATTTT. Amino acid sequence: CASSQVGGSSTDTQYF.

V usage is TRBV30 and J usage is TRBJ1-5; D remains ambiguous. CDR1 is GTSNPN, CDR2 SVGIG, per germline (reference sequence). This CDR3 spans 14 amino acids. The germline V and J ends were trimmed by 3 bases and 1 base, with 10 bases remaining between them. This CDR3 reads CAWSPGLSNQPQHF. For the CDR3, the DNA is TGTGCCTGGAGCCCGGGCCTCAGCAATCAGCCCCAGCATTTT. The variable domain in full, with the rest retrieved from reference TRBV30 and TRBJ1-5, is SQTIHQWPATLVQPVGSPLSLECTVEGTSNPNLYWYRQAAGRGLQLLFYSVGIGQISSEVPQNLSASRPQDRQFILSSKKLLLSDSGFYLCAWSPGLSNQPQHFGDGTRLSIL.

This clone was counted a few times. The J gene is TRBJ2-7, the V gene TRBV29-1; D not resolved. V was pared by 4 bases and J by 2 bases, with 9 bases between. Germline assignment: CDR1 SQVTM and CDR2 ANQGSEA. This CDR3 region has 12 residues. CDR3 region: CSVGATPYEQYF. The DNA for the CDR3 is TGCAGCGTTGGGGCGACTCCCTACGAGCAGTACTTC.

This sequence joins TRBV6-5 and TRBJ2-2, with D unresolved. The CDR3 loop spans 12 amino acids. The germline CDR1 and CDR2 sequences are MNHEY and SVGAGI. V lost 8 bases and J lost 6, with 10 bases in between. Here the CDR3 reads CASCFSSGELFF. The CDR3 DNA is TGTGCCAGCTGCTTCTCCTCCGGGGAGCTGTTTTTT.

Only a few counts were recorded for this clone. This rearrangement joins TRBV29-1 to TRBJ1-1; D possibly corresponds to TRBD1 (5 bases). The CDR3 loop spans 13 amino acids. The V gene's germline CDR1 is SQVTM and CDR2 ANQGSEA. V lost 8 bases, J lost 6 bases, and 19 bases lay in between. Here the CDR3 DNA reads TGCAGCACCGGGACGGCCCCGCGCGCTGAAGCTTTCTTT. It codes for CSTGTAPRAEAFF.

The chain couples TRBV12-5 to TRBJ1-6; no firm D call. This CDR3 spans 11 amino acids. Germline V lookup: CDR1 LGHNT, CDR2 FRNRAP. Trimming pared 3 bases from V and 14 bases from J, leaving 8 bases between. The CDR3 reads CASGLEETLHF. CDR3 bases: TGTGCTAGTGGTTTAGAGGAGACCCTCCACTTT.

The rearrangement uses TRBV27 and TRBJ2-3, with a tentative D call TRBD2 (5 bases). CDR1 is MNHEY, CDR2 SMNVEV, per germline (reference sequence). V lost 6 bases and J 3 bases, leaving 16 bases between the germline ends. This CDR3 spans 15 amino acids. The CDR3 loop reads CASRMGRWETDTQYF. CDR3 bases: TGTGCCAGCAGGATGGGGAGATGGGAGACAGATACGCAGTATTTT.